These 28 T cell receptor beta chains were all obtained from the same sample, sequenced in a study of T-cell reconstitution after alpha-beta-depleted transplantation in children. Unique molecular identifiers were incorporated when the TCRbeta library was constructed. TCRdb recomputed calls from the PCR reads with MiXCR, one row per CDR3 protein. The table shows around 400,000 distinct CDR3 sequences, with 11% occurring only once. The input for sequencing was PBMCs from the stem cell graft donor, taken from the stem cell graft. These receptors were obtained from a human donor who donated a stem cell graft to a child with acute myeloid leukemia.

This clonotype was seen at least ten times. V and J are TRBV7-8 and TRBJ1-4, with D perhaps matching TRBD1 (5 bases). The CDR3 covers 16 residues. Germline V gene data show CDR1 as SGHVS and CDR2 as FQNEAQ. Trimming took 0 bases from V and 8 from J, leaving 16 bases between them. The CDR3 nucleotides are TGTGCCAGCAGCTTAGCGCCAGCGGGACCCAGGGAAAAACTGTTTTTT. Translation gives CASSLAPAGPREKLFF.

The chain recombines TRBV20-1 with TRBJ2-4; unclear D gene. The CDR3 is made up of 13 amino acids. Looked up from germline, CDR1 is DFQATT and CDR2 is SNEGSKA (reference sequence). The V end was cut by 6 bases, the J end by 0 bases, with 9 bases between. The CDR3, as DNA: TGCAGTGCCGTACTCCTAGCCAAAAACATTCAGTACTTC. It translates to CSAVLLAKNIQYF.

The chain combines TRBV2 with TRBJ2-7, with 7 bases aligning to TRBD1. CDR1 and CDR2 (germline): SNHLY, FYNNEI. The CDR3 spans 14 residues. With 5 bases clipped from V and 3 bases from J, the junction kept 7 bases outside the gene matches. CDR3 residues: CASSRQGMGYEQYF. CDR3 DNA sequence: TGTGCCAGCAGTAGACAGGGCATGGGCTACGAGCAGTACTTC.

The chain joins TRBV7-3 to TRBJ2-1; 10 bases line up with TRBD2. Germline V gene sequence: CDR1 SGHTA, CDR2 FQGTGA. The CDR3 spans 14 residues. The ends lost 4 bases at V and 8 bases at J; junction bases unmatched: 5. The DNA for the CDR3 is TGTGCCAGCAGCTCTCAAAGCGGGGGGGATGAGCAGTTCTTC. Amino acid sequence: CASSSQSGGDEQFF.

The J gene is TRBJ2-5, the V gene TRBV10-3; either TRBD1 or TRBD2 may fit D (5 bases each). Trimming left V 8 bases short and J 5 bases short, with 15 bases between. The CDR3 runs 13 residues. From germline, CDR1 is ENHRY and CDR2 SYGVKD. This CDR3 reads CAIWSTGAETQYF. The CDR3, as DNA: TGTGCCATCTGGTCCACCGGGGCTGAGACCCAGTACTTC.

This clonotype appeared many times. The chain has TRBV6-5 and TRBJ1-4; the D is unclear. The CDR3 is made up of 13 amino acids. V was clipped by 6 bases and J by 10 bases, with 15 bases between them. Germline CDR1 is MNHEY and CDR2 is SVGAGI. The CDR3 DNA follows: TGTGCCAGCAGCCCGACCGAGGACTTAAAACTGTTTTTT. Amino acid sequence: CASSPTEDLKLFF.

This clonotype was seen at least ten times. V gene TRBV20-1 combines with J gene TRBJ2-5; D uncertain. There are 12 residues in the CDR3. CDR1 and CDR2 (germline): DFQATT, SNEGSKA (reference sequence). V gave up 1 base and J gave up 0 bases, with 3 bases separating them. DNA for the CDR3: TGCAGTGCTAGAGGGTACCAAGAGACCCAGTACTTC. This gives the protein CSARGYQETQYF.

This clonotype was counted a few times. The V and J genes are TRBV11-2 and TRBJ2-5; 10 bases are a match to TRBD2. CDR3 length equals 19 residues. Trimming took 0 bases from V and 4 from J; bases not matched to a gene: 14. The germline CDR1 and CDR2 sequences are SGHAT and FQNNGV. The CDR3 coding sequence is TGTGCCAGCAGCTTAGACGGGTTAGGGCTAGCGGGAGTCGGAGAGACCCAGTACTTC. It encodes CASSLDGLGLAGVGETQYF.

This clonotype was seen more than once but under ten times. V and J are TRBV7-8 and TRBJ2-6; TRBD1 matches 10 bases. Per the germline V gene, CDR1 is SGHVS and CDR2 is FQNEAQ. The CDR3 consists of 18 residues. V shed 2 bases and J 0 bases; nucleotides not matched to a gene: 4. The CDR3 DNA sequence: TGTGCCAGCAGCTTAAGGACAGGGGGGGGCTCTGGGGCCAACGTCCTGACTTTC. Its protein is CASSLRTGGGSGANVLTF.

This clonotype was counted a few times. The chain employs TRBV9 and TRBJ1-2, with 12 bases identical to TRBD1. Germline V gene sequence: CDR1 SGDLS, CDR2 YYNGEE. Trimming took 3 bases from V and 3 from J; bases not matched to a gene: 9. The CDR3 has 17 residues. The CDR3 sequence: CASSDPGTGGEDYGYTF. The CDR3 DNA reads TGTGCCAGCAGCGACCCCGGGACAGGGGGCGAGGACTATGGCTACACCTTC.

The chain employs TRBV27 and TRBJ2-7; TRBD1 agrees at 8 bases. Per the germline V gene, CDR1 is MNHEY and CDR2 is SMNVEV (reference sequence). The CDR3 consists of 12 residues. V was pared by 8 bases and J by 5 bases, with 5 bases of the junction left unmatched. CDR3 loop: CASRQGSHEQYF. The CDR3 bases are TGTGCCAGCCGACAGGGGAGTCACGAGCAGTACTTC.

The V and J genes are TRBV2 and TRBJ2-3; TRBD2 agrees at 11 bases. V was clipped by 7 bases and J by 2 bases; unmatched bases: 11. There are 17 residues in the CDR3. Germline assignment: CDR1 SNHLY and CDR2 FYNNEI. CDR3 in amino acids: CASTEVAGGPTTDTQYF. CDR3 nucleotide sequence: TGTGCCAGCACGGAAGTAGCGGGGGGGCCGACCACAGATACGCAGTATTTT.

This clonotype has just a few counts. V and J are TRBV7-9 and TRBJ1-1; 9 bases match TRBD1. This CDR3 is 17 amino acids long. Germline CDR1 SEHNR, CDR2 FQNEAQ (reference sequence). The V and J ends lost 1 base and 4 bases, in that order; junction bases with no gene match: 10. CDR3 loop: CASSLGTGVILGTEAFF. CDR3 DNA: TGTGCCAGCAGCTTAGGGACAGGGGTGATTCTTGGCACTGAAGCTTTCTTT. The full variable domain, in which reference TRBV7-9 and TRBJ1-1 provide the parts outside the CDR3, is DTGVSQNPRHKITKRGQNVTFRCDPISEHNRLYWYRQTLGQGPEFLTYFQNEAQLEKSRLLSDRFSAERPKGSFSTLEIQRTEQGDSAMYLCASSLGTGVILGTEAFFGQGTRLTVV.

The chain carries TRBV3-1 and TRBJ2-1; D gene ambiguous. V gave up 4 bases and J gave up 5 bases, with 6 bases separating them. From germline, CDR1 is LGHDT and CDR2 YNNKEL (reference sequence). This CDR3 spans 12 amino acids. The CDR3 loop is CASSLADNEQFF. CDR3 bases: TGTGCCAGCAGCCTAGCCGACAATGAGCAGTTCTTC.

This clonotype was seen a few times. The rearrangement uses TRBV5-1 and TRBJ2-2; 7 bases are shared with TRBD1. Germline V CDR1 and CDR2: SGHRS, YFSETQ. The CDR3 has 15 amino acids. V lost 6 bases and J lost 6; bases outside the gene matches: 11. The CDR3 DNA reads TGCGCCAGCAATACTGACAGGGTCCGCCCCGGGGAGCTGTTTTTT. Its translation: CASNTDRVRPGELFF.

This clonotype has a handful of counts. The chain uses TRBV20-1 and TRBJ2-1; 12 nucleotides align to TRBD2. The V gene end was trimmed by 4 bases and the J gene end by 8 bases; junction bases not matched to a gene: 9. CDR1 is DFQATT, CDR2 SNEGSKA, per germline (reference sequence). This CDR3 region has 15 residues. The CDR3 protein is CSATGLAGKGHEQFF. CDR3 bases: TGCAGTGCTACTGGACTAGCGGGAAAGGGCCATGAGCAGTTCTTC.

The chain is built from TRBV7-2 and TRBJ1-4; unclear D gene. The CDR3 consists of 14 residues. Germline V gives CDR1 SGHTA, CDR2 FQGNSA. V gave up 7 bases and J gave up 4 bases, with 13 bases separating them. DNA of the CDR3: TGTGCCAGCACCATAGTAGGGATTAATGAAAAACTGTTTTTT. Translation: CASTIVGINEKLFF.

This clonotype has a handful of counts. The chain employs TRBV20-1 and TRBJ2-1; 11 bases are shared with TRBD1. There are 15 residues in the CDR3. From germline, CDR1 is DFQATT and CDR2 SNEGSKA (reference sequence). J was trimmed by 8 bases and V by 4 bases; bases with no gene match: 10. The CDR3 nucleotides are TGCAGTGCTAACCCAGGACAGGGGGCACGCTATGAGCAGTTCTTC. Translating gives CSANPGQGARYEQFF.

In this sample, this clonotype turned up a few times. The V call is TRBV29-1, the J call TRBJ2-4; D possibly matches TRBD1 or TRBD2 (6 bases each). V dropped 5 bases and J dropped 7 bases, with 12 bases sitting between them. The V gene's germline CDR1 is SQVTM and CDR2 ANQGSEA. CDR3 length equals 12 residues. The CDR3 here is CSVQGGFNIQYF. The CDR3 nucleotides read TGCAGCGTTCAAGGGGGGTTCAACATTCAGTACTTC. The full variable domain, in which reference TRBV29-1 and TRBJ2-4 provide the parts outside the CDR3, is SAVISQKPSRDICQRGTSLTIQCQVDSQVTMMFWYRQQPGQSLTLIATANQGSEATYESGFVIDKFPISRPNLTFSTLTVSNMSPEDSSIYLCSVQGGFNIQYFGAGTRLSVL.

This clonotype was detected only a few times. The chain uses TRBV5-6 and TRBJ1-6; 7 bases map to TRBD1. The CDR3 contains 15 residues. Per the germline V gene, CDR1 is SGHDT and CDR2 is YYEEEE. V lost 4 bases and J lost 6; bases outside the gene matches: 7. The CDR3, as DNA: TGTGCCAGCAGCCCGACAGGGTGGGGTAATTCACCCCTCCACTTT. Translating gives CASSPTGWGNSPLHF.

This chain joins TRBV6-1 and TRBJ2-1, with D hard to call. Germline V gene lookup returns CDR1 MNHNS and CDR2 SASEGT. This CDR3 has 14 residues. Deletions cut 6 bases from V and 2 bases from J, with 11 bases between. The CDR3 loop is CASRADGPYNEQFF. DNA of the CDR3: TGTGCCAGCAGGGCCGACGGCCCCTACAATGAGCAGTTCTTC.

This clonotype appeared a few times. The rearrangement links TRBV29-1 to TRBJ2-3, with a weak D call TRBD2 (7 bases). The CDR3 length is 15 residues. Trimming stripped 3 bases from V and 1 base from J, with 14 bases between. Germline CDR1 and CDR2: SQVTM and ANQGSEA. CDR3 residues: CSVEGGAHGTDTQYF. CDR3 bases: TGCAGCGTTGAGGGGGGGGCCCATGGCACAGATACGCAGTATTTT.

The chain links TRBV10-3 to TRBJ2-2; D call uncertain. Trimming removed 6 bases at V and 5 bases at J, with 10 bases between. Germline CDR1 is ENHRY and CDR2 is SYGVKD. The length of the CDR3 is 13 residues. The CDR3 loop is CAIRGDGTGELFF. The CDR3 nucleotides read TGTGCCATCAGGGGTGATGGGACCGGGGAGCTGTTTTTT.

The V gene is TRBV6-5, the J gene TRBJ1-2; 7 bases agree with TRBD1. Germline lookup yields CDR1 MNHEY and CDR2 SVGAGI. The CDR3 spans 16 residues. The J segment lost 2 bases and the V segment lost 2 bases, leaving 8 bases of the junction unmatched. The CDR3 reads CASSYRNRDSNYGYTF. For the CDR3, the DNA is TGTGCCAGCAGTTACCGGAACCGGGACAGCAACTATGGCTACACCTTC.

This chain uses TRBV7-2 with TRBJ2-1, with TRBD2 matching over 8 bases. The V segment lost 6 bases and the J segment 9 bases; nucleotides outside the gene matches: 7. This CDR3 region has 13 residues. CDR1 is SGHTA and CDR2 is FQGNSA in the germline V gene. The chain's CDR3 is CASSSPGGVEQFF. For the CDR3, the DNA is TGTGCCAGCAGTTCTCCGGGGGGGGTTGAGCAGTTCTTC.

The V gene is TRBV29-1, the J gene TRBJ2-1; 10 nucleotides align to TRBD2. CDR1 and CDR2 from the germline V gene are SQVTM and ANQGSEA. The CDR3 loop spans 15 amino acids. J was trimmed by 0 bases and V by 5 bases; bases with no gene match: 4. CDR3 DNA sequence: TGCAGCGTTCCTAGCGGGAGTAGCTCCTACAATGAGCAGTTCTTC. It yields the protein CSVPSGSSSYNEQFF.

This clonotype was seen ten or more times. The V gene is TRBV20-1, the J gene TRBJ2-1; TRBD1 agrees at 8 bases. This CDR3 is built from 13 residues. V trimming: 4 bases; J trimming: 7 bases; junction bases outside the gene matches: 6. Looked up from germline, CDR1 is DFQATT and CDR2 is SNEGSKA (reference sequence). The CDR3, as DNA: TGCAGTGCTATGGCAGGGGGCTGGAATGAGCAGTTCTTC. It translates to CSAMAGGWNEQFF.

This clonotype was seen a few times. The rearrangement uses TRBV7-8 and TRBJ2-2; D is perhaps TRBD1 (6 bases). Germline CDR1 reads SGHVS; CDR2 reads FQNEAQ. Deletions cut 6 bases from V and 1 base from J, with 9 bases between. The CDR3 is made up of 14 amino acids. The CDR3 coding sequence is TGTGCCAGCAGGAAGGACAGGAACACCGGGGAGCTGTTTTTT. Translated, it gives CASRKDRNTGELFF.